This TCR beta chain was retrieved from a study of cytomegalovirus exposure and HLA in healthy donors. Turning to the study itself: For the approximately 420 genotyped donors, 65% to 90% fell within the Caucasian-associated ancestry cluster.

The CDR3 covers 15 residues. Per the germline V gene, CDR1 is SGHVS and CDR2 is FNYEAQ. V was shortened by 1 base and J by 5 bases, with 14 bases between the two germline ends. PCR amplification relied on 60 Vbeta primers (plus 13 Jbeta primers). Here immunoSEQ multiplex PCR was the method, and the copy in TCRdb shows in-frame clones only, minus some. The sample consists of approximately 100,000 clones, around three quarters of them appearing once. Study-level findings and limits: The study listed 150 to 200 cytomegalovirus-associated TCR beta chains. Most of the TCR beta V segments (in an earlier analysis) were productive either about 90% or about 30% of the time. A missense DCLRE1C variant was associated with V- and J-gene trimming of TCR beta chains in a later analysis, and an independent cohort replicated the association.

A note on this clone: Antigen unknown.

The TCR was taken from a female donor in good health and CMV-seropositive. What was sequenced was PBMCs. This chain uses TRBV7-6 with TRBJ2-5; a possible D gene is TRBD2 (6 bases). In DNA, the CDR3 is TGTGCCAGCAGCTTAGGGGGACTCGGCGTGGAGACCCAGTACTTC. Translating it yields CASSLGGLGVETQYF.